The 20 T cell receptor beta chains below all came from one sample that was sequenced in a study of cytomegalovirus exposure and HLA in healthy donors. It was with 60 Vbeta and 13 Jbeta primers that the PCR ran. Repertoires were generated with immunoSEQ multiplex PCR, while TCRdb's copy carries only in-frame clones and drops some. This table holds about 69,000 clones, 65% to 75% found once. The sample consisted of PBMCs. The receptors here all came from a woman aged 60 to 75 in good health and CMV-seropositive.

Note on this clone: At one boundary the junction diverges from the germline segment, which might be a read error. This sequence joins TRBV5-1 and TRBJ2-1; D is unresolved. CDR3 size: 15 residues. Germline assignment: CDR1 SGHRS and CDR2 YFSETQ. CDR3 DNA sequence: TGCGCCAGCGGCTTTACCGCCGGCTCCTACAATGAGCAGTTCTTC. It specifies CASGFTAGSYNEQFF.

The V gene is TRBV9, the J gene TRBJ2-1; D uncertain. This CDR3 contains 14 residues. Per germline, CDR1 SGDLS and CDR2 YYNGEE. Trimming cost V 4 bases and J 0 bases, with 8 bases left between them. CDR3 loop: CASSPESSYNEQFF. DNA for the CDR3: TGTGCCAGCAGCCCTGAGAGCTCCTACAATGAGCAGTTCTTC.

This chain connects TRBV7-8 to TRBJ2-1, with a tentative D call TRBD1 (6 bases). The CDR3 has 15 residues. Trimming stripped 4 bases from V and 1 base from J, with 11 bases between. Germline V gene data show CDR1 as SGHVS and CDR2 as FQNEAQ. The CDR3 DNA reads as TGTGCCAGCAGCTCCCGGACAGCTTCCTACAATGAGCAGTTCTTC. It encodes CASSSRTASYNEQFF.

This chain uses TRBV6-1 with TRBJ1-5; 12 nucleotides match TRBD1. From germline, CDR1 is MNHNS and CDR2 SASEGT. The J segment lost 1 base and the V segment lost 4 bases, leaving 5 bases of the junction unmatched. This CDR3 region has 17 residues. The CDR3 bases are TGTGCCAGCAGTGCCCGGGACAGGGGGCTAAGCAATCAGCCCCAGCATTTT. It yields the protein CASSARDRGLSNQPQHF.

The chain joins TRBV5-4 to TRBJ2-3; 10 nucleotides agree with TRBD1. CDR1 and CDR2 from the germline V gene are SGHNT and YYREEE (reference sequence). This CDR3 region has 15 residues. The trim removed 2 bases at V and 5 bases at J, leaving 5 bases unmatched. This chain's CDR3 is CASSLGQGVGDTQYF. In DNA, the CDR3 is TGTGCCAGCAGCTTAGGACAGGGGGTTGGAGATACGCAGTATTTT.

The CDR3 DNA is TGTGCCAGCAGCAGACCCGGGACAGGGGGCGTAGATACGCAGTATTTT. It encodes CASSRPGTGGVDTQYF. The chain joins TRBV2 to TRBJ2-3, with 12 bases fitting TRBD1. The CDR3 consists of 16 residues. CDR1 is SNHLY, CDR2 FYNNEI, per germline. Trimming took 6 bases from V and 5 from J; bases not matched to a gene: 9.

The chain carries TRBV5-5 and TRBJ2-1, with TRBD1 matching over 9 bases. CDR3 length: 16 residues. The J segment lost 2 bases and the V segment lost 2 bases, leaving 5 bases of the junction unmatched. CDR1 and CDR2 (germline): SGHKS, YYEKEE (reference sequence). The CDR3 reads CASSFGDRAAYNEQFF. The DNA of the CDR3 is TGTGCCAGCAGCTTTGGGGACAGGGCGGCCTACAATGAGCAGTTCTTC.

The CDR3 DNA reads TGTGCCAGCAGACTCGGTCACAATGAGCAGTTCTTC. Amino acid sequence: CASRLGHNEQFF. This chain links TRBV2 with TRBJ2-1; D uncertain. The V gene lost 6 bases and the J gene lost 5 bases, with 8 bases spanning the gap. Germline V gene lookup returns CDR1 SNHLY and CDR2 FYNNEI. The CDR3 is 12 residues long. Supplemented by reference TRBV2 and TRBJ2-1, the full variable domain reads EPEVTQTPSHQVTQMGQEVILRCVPISNHLYFYWYRQILGQKVEFLVSFYNNEISEKSEIFDDQFSVERPDGSNFTLKIRSTKLEDSAMYFCASRLGHNEQFFGPGTRLTVL.

The rearrangement links TRBV7-9 to TRBJ2-1; D unresolved. The ends were cut back, 5 bases at V and 5 bases at J, with 7 bases in the middle. The CDR3 runs to 12 residues. Germline V gives CDR1 SEHNR, CDR2 FQNEAQ (reference sequence). Written as DNA, the CDR3 is TGTGCCAGCAGCCCGGAGAACAATGAGCAGTTCTTC. Amino acid sequence: CASSPENNEQFF.

About this clone itself: This is likely a read error, given that the CDR3 carries no conserved phenylalanine or tryptophan at its end. The chain couples TRBV19 to TRBJ1-5, with a possible D match to TRBD1 (5 bases). Germline V gene sequence: CDR1 LNHDA, CDR2 SQIVND (reference sequence). CDR3 size: 13 residues. The V end was cut by 8 bases, the J end by 6 bases, with 14 bases between. CDR3 coding DNA: TGTGCCAGTGCCAGGGCGGCGCGTCAGCCCCAGCATGTT. Translating gives CASARAARQPQHV.

The CDR3 DNA reads TGTGCCAGCAGCCCACAGGGGACACCGACTGAAGCTTTCTTT. Translation: CASSPQGTPTEAFF. The chain uses TRBV9 and TRBJ1-1, with 7 bases aligning to TRBD1. The germline CDR1 and CDR2 sequences are SGDLS and YYNGEE. V lost 4 bases to trimming and J lost 5 bases; unmatched junction nucleotides: 8. The CDR3 totals 14 residues.

The CDR3 DNA reads TGTGCCAGCAGCTTAGGAGCGGGGAGAAACACCATATATTTT. This gives the protein CASSLGAGRNTIYF. This chain links TRBV11-2 with TRBJ1-3; D not certain. V was trimmed by 1 base and J by 5 bases, leaving 9 bases between them. The CDR3 loop spans 14 amino acids. Germline CDR1 and CDR2: SGHAT and FQNNGV.

This rearrangement joins TRBV11-2 to TRBJ2-5, with TRBD2 matching 7 bases. Germline CDR1 SGHAT, CDR2 FQNNGV. This CDR3 is 14 amino acids long. The V segment lost 6 bases and the J segment 1 base; nucleotides outside the gene matches: 5. The DNA for the CDR3 is TGTGCCAGCAGACAAACGGGGGGCCAAGAGACCCAGTACTTC. It encodes CASRQTGGQETQYF. Using reference TRBV11-2 and TRBJ2-5 for the parts outside the CDR3, the full variable domain is EAGVAQSPRYKIIEKRQSVAFWCNPISGHATLYWYQQILGQGPKLLIQFQNNGVVDDSQLPKDRFSAERLKGVDSTLKIQPAKLEDSAVYLCASRQTGGQETQYFGPGTRLLVL.

The chain uses TRBV9 and TRBJ2-1; 12 bases match TRBD2. V dropped 4 bases and J dropped 3; count of bases not matched to a gene: 8. Per germline, CDR1 SGDLS and CDR2 YYNGEE. The CDR3 has 17 amino acids. For the CDR3, the DNA is TGTGCCAGCAGCCCAGCTCCGACTAGCGGGGGCTACAATGAGCAGTTCTTC. It encodes CASSPAPTSGGYNEQFF.

V gene TRBV30 combines with J gene TRBJ2-3; 7 bases are a match to TRBD2. CDR3 length equals 14 residues. The germline V gene encodes CDR1 GTSNPN and CDR2 SVGIG (reference sequence). Trimming took 2 bases from V and 5 from J; bases not matched to a gene: 7. The CDR3 loop is CAWSQGGMGDTQYF. As DNA, the CDR3 is TGTGCCTGGAGTCAGGGAGGGATGGGAGATACGCAGTATTTT.

V is TRBV9 and J is TRBJ1-6; D unclear. The CDR3 is made up of 14 amino acids. Germline V gives CDR1 SGDLS, CDR2 YYNGEE. V lost 3 bases to trimming and J lost 7 bases, with 11 bases between them. The CDR3 nucleotides read TGTGCCAGCAGCGCCCGGGAAGCCAATTCACCCCTCCACTTT. Protein: CASSAREANSPLHF.

The count of this clone is one. This sequence joins TRBV4-1 and TRBJ2-3; tentative D call: TRBD2 (6 bases). V was trimmed by 7 bases and J by 0 bases, leaving 17 bases between them. This CDR3 has 16 residues. CDR1 and CDR2 (germline): MGHRA, YSYEKL. The CDR3 nucleotides are TGCGCCAGCATGAAACTAGCTTCGGCTAGCACAGATACGCAGTATTTT. Its protein is CASMKLASASTDTQYF.

V is TRBV5-4 and J is TRBJ2-7, with 11 bases lining up with TRBD2. Germline V CDR1 and CDR2: SGHNT, YYREEE (reference sequence). Trimming took 5 bases from V and 4 from J; bases not matched to a gene: 8. CDR3 length: 15 amino acids. CDR3 protein: CASRGGTSGSYEQYF. CDR3 nucleotides: TGTGCCAGCAGAGGCGGGACTAGCGGATCGTACGAGCAGTACTTC.

The CDR3 here is CASRPQGERYGYTF. CDR3 sequence (DNA): TGTGCCAGTAGACCACAGGGTGAACGTTATGGCTACACCTTC. The chain combines TRBV19 with TRBJ1-2; tentative D call: TRBD1 (6 bases). The CDR3 has 14 residues. From germline, CDR1 is LNHDA and CDR2 SQIVND (reference sequence). Trimming shortened V by 6 bases and J by 5 bases, and 16 bases separated the two germline ends.

The V gene is TRBV2, the J gene TRBJ2-5; D remains unclear. Deletions cut 5 bases from V and 7 bases from J, with 17 bases between. Germline values: CDR1 SNHLY, CDR2 FYNNEI. This CDR3 has 14 residues. The CDR3 bases are TGTGCCAGCAGTCCACGCCAGACGACACGGACCCAGTACTTC. Amino acid sequence: CASSPRQTTRTQYF.